Listed here are 25 T cell receptor beta chains from one sample, sequenced in a study of blood T cells in healthy people across ages. Primed by a sample-barcoded 5' primer and a J-beta primer mix, a second PCR proceeded for about 6 to 12 cycles. TCRdb redid the calling of the 5' RACE reads with MiXCR, one entry per CDR3 protein. Here the sample spans hundreds of thousands of distinct CDR3 sequences, around 46% being singletons. The sample consisted of blood. Receptors originate from a man aged 30 to 45 in good health.

This chain uses TRBV10-3 with TRBJ2-1; D gene unclear. V lost 6 bases to trimming and J lost 0 bases, with 12 bases between them. The CDR3 contains 15 residues. CDR1 ENHRY and CDR2 SYGVKD come from the germline V gene. CDR3 sequence reads: CAIRPDGSSYNEQFF. CDR3 sequence (DNA): TGTGCCATCAGGCCGGACGGAAGCTCCTACAATGAGCAGTTCTTC.

This clonotype came up a few times. In DNA, the CDR3 is TGTGCCAGCAGCGTATGGAACGGGGGGGCGGATGAGACCCAGTACTTC. As protein: CASSVWNGGADETQYF. The chain recombines TRBV9 with TRBJ2-5; 8 bases are a match to TRBD2. This CDR3 spans 16 amino acids. Trimming took 1 base from V and 5 from J; bases not matched to a gene: 10. The germline CDR1 and CDR2 sequences are SGDLS and YYNGEE.

This chain joins TRBV12-3 or TRBV12-4 and TRBJ2-5; D is unclear. This CDR3 spans 14 amino acids. V was cut by 6 bases and J by 0 bases, with 11 bases left in between. The CDR3 sequence is CASREGRYQETQYF. The CDR3 nucleotides are TGTGCCAGCAGAGAAGGACGGTACCAAGAGACCCAGTACTTC.

In its sample, this clonotype was seen a few times. V gene TRBV28 combines with J gene TRBJ1-2; possible D gene TRBD1, 5 bases. The CDR3 length is 15 residues. V was clipped by 1 base and J by 4 bases, with 13 bases between them. Germline loops: CDR1 MDHEN, CDR2 SYDVKM. This CDR3 reads CASSLLGEGGYGYTF. For the CDR3, the DNA is TGTGCCAGCAGTTTATTAGGGGAGGGTGGCTATGGCTACACCTTC.

V is TRBV13 and J is TRBJ2-7, with a weak D call TRBD1 (7 bases). V lost 6 bases to trimming and J lost 0 bases, with 18 bases between them. CDR1 and CDR2 (germline): PRHDT, FYEKMQ (reference sequence). CDR3 length: 16 amino acids. The CDR3 coding sequence is TGTGCCAGCAGACACACCGGGACAGCGGGCTCCTACGAGCAGTACTTC. Translated, it gives CASRHTGTAGSYEQYF.

The sample holds many counts of this clonotype. The chain joins TRBV3-1 to TRBJ2-4; a weak D match, TRBD1 (6 bases). CDR3 length: 16 residues. The V end was cut by 0 bases, the J end by 7 bases, with 16 bases between. Germline lookup yields CDR1 LGHDT and CDR2 YNNKEL (reference sequence). CDR3 region: CASSQDLIRGPNIQYF. DNA of the CDR3: TGTGCCAGCAGCCAAGATCTTATCAGGGGACCGAACATTCAGTACTTC.

V usage is TRBV4-1 and J usage is TRBJ2-1, with 7 bases lining up with TRBD2. The CDR3 consists of 16 residues. V shed 4 bases, J shed 4 bases, and the junction held 10 bases outside the gene matches. CDR1 MGHRA and CDR2 YSYEKL come from the germline V gene. The CDR3 loop is CASSRQSRGGYNEQFF. The CDR3 nucleotides are TGCGCCAGCAGCCGCCAATCTCGCGGGGGTTACAATGAGCAGTTCTTC.

This chain uses TRBV5-1 with TRBJ2-3; a weak D match, TRBD2 (5 bases). This CDR3 comprises 15 residues. V lost 4 bases and J lost 0, with 12 bases in between. Germline CDR1 is SGHRS and CDR2 is YFSETQ. The CDR3 nucleotides are TGCGCCAGCAGCGGAGCGGCAGACAGCACAGATACGCAGTATTTT. Translated, it gives CASSGAADSTDTQYF.

The rearrangement joins TRBV3-1 to TRBJ1-1; 12 bases match TRBD1. V lost 8 bases to trimming and J lost 8 bases; unmatched junction nucleotides: 9. This CDR3 spans 14 amino acids. Germline loops: CDR1 LGHDT, CDR2 YNNKEL (reference sequence). CDR3 bases: TGTGCCAGCGGACCTTCGGGACAGGGGGCCGAAGCTTTCTTT. This codes for CASGPSGQGAEAFF.

The rearrangement joins TRBV12-3 or TRBV12-4 to TRBJ1-1; the D gene is possibly TRBD1 (5 bases). This CDR3 contains 14 residues. V lost 5 bases and J lost 5, with 15 bases in between. CDR3 sequence reads: CASSAPGTATEAFF. CDR3 nucleotides: TGTGCCAGCAGTGCTCCCGGGACGGCTACTGAAGCTTTCTTT.

This clonotype was counted at least ten times. The chain uses TRBV6-5 and TRBJ2-7; the D gene is possibly TRBD1 (5 bases). CDR1 and CDR2 (germline): MNHEY, SVGAGI. This CDR3 comprises 14 residues. The ends were cut back, 3 bases at V and 2 bases at J, with 11 bases in the middle. Here the CDR3 DNA reads TGTGCCAGCAGTTATGGGGCAGGACCCTACGAGCAGTACTTC. Translated, it gives CASSYGAGPYEQYF.

This clonotype turned up a few times. The V gene is TRBV20-1, the J gene TRBJ2-3; D unresolved. The CDR3 covers 15 residues. CDR1 and CDR2 from the germline V gene are DFQATT and SNEGSKA (reference sequence). Between the trimmed V and J ends, which lost 6 bases and 0 bases, there was a span of 16 bases. The CDR3 here is CSAIPLISSTDTQYF. CDR3 nucleotides: TGCAGTGCCATCCCCTTGATTTCTAGCACAGATACGCAGTATTTT.

This rearrangement joins TRBV15 to TRBJ2-5; 8 positions agree with TRBD2. The J call may be incorrect, as the DNA end agrees better with TRBJ2-7. Germline V CDR1 and CDR2: LNHNV, YYDKDF (reference sequence). The CDR3 covers 17 residues. Here the CDR3 DNA reads TGTGCCACCAGCCGCATCGAAGCGGGAGTAGGGTATACCGAGCAGTACTTC. It yields the protein CATSRIEAGVGYTEQYF.

This chain joins TRBV28 and TRBJ2-7; 7 bases map to TRBD1. J gave up 3 bases and V 3 bases, and 5 bases lay outside the gene matches. CDR1 is MDHEN and CDR2 is SYDVKM in the germline V gene. This CDR3 has 14 residues. The CDR3 loop is CASSFATGLYEQYF. The DNA for the CDR3 is TGTGCCAGCAGTTTCGCGACAGGGCTCTACGAGCAGTACTTC.

This clonotype was picked up one time. The rearrangement links TRBV6-2 or TRBV6-3 to TRBJ2-6; maybe TRBD2 (5 bases). Germline CDR1 reads MNHEY; CDR2 reads SVGEGT. V lost 2 bases, J lost 0 bases, and 20 bases lay in between. This CDR3 comprises 20 residues. In DNA form, the CDR3 reads TGTGCCAGCAGTTACCGAGGGTTCATGGGGATGGGCTCTGGGGCCAACGTCCTGACTTTC. This gives the protein CASSYRGFMGMGSGANVLTF.

The rearrangement joins TRBV29-1 to TRBJ1-1; unclear D gene. Germline lookup yields CDR1 SQVTM and CDR2 ANQGSEA. V lost 0 bases to trimming and J lost 2 bases, with 7 bases between them. The CDR3 is 13 residues long. CDR3 sequence: CSVEDTENTEAFF. The CDR3 region has the DNA TGCAGCGTTGAAGATACGGAAAACACTGAAGCTTTCTTT.

The rearrangement uses TRBV30 and TRBJ1-2, with D unclear. This CDR3 has 13 residues. Deletions cut 2 bases from V and 4 bases from J, with 11 bases between. From germline, CDR1 is GTSNPN and CDR2 SVGIG (reference sequence). CDR3 region: CAWSPGPGYGYTF. DNA of the CDR3: TGTGCCTGGAGTCCGGGTCCTGGCTATGGCTACACCTTC.

The V call is TRBV3-1, the J call TRBJ1-2, with a tentative D call TRBD1 (5 bases). Germline V lookup: CDR1 LGHDT, CDR2 YNNKEL (reference sequence). The ends were cut back, 4 bases at V and 5 bases at J, with 23 bases in the middle. The CDR3 is 17 residues long. CDR3 DNA sequence: TGTGCCAGCAGCCTTGGGGCAGCCCAAGGGGTTTGGTATGGCTACACCTTC. It yields the protein CASSLGAAQGVWYGYTF.

This clonotype appeared many times. V and J are TRBV4-1 and TRBJ2-5; D unresolved. Germline assignment: CDR1 MGHRA and CDR2 YSYEKL. The germline V and J ends were trimmed by 0 bases and 2 bases, with 4 bases remaining between them. CDR3 length: 13 amino acids. The CDR3 reads CASSQEQQETQYF. As DNA, the CDR3 is TGCGCCAGCAGCCAAGAACAGCAAGAGACCCAGTACTTC.

This clonotype was seen only a few times. This chain links TRBV4-2 with TRBJ2-7, with 9 bases fitting TRBD1. The trim removed 2 bases at V and 3 bases at J, leaving 5 bases unmatched. From germline, CDR1 is LGHNA and CDR2 YNFKEQ. This CDR3 region has 15 residues. CDR3 coding DNA: TGTGCCAGCAGCCAACCAGACAGGGGGGACTACGAGCAGTACTTC. Its protein is CASSQPDRGDYEQYF.

J is TRBJ1-4 and V is TRBV25-1; D may be TRBD1 (6 bases). The CDR3 length is 13 residues. Trimming stripped 9 bases from V and 8 bases from J, with 16 bases between. Germline V gene sequence: CDR1 MGHDK, CDR2 SYGVNS. The CDR3 reads CASHNRAGEKLFF. CDR3 in DNA: TGTGCCAGTCATAACAGGGCTGGAGAAAAACTGTTTTTT.

The DNA for the CDR3 is TGTGCCAGCAGTTACGGCCATAATCAGCCCCAGCATTTT. Translating gives CASSYGHNQPQHF. The chain carries TRBV6-5 and TRBJ1-5; D call uncertain. V lost 2 bases and J 4 bases, leaving 6 bases between the germline ends. Germline-derived CDR1 and CDR2 are MNHEY and SVGAGI. The CDR3 is 13 amino acids.

This clonotype was seen a handful of times. The V and J genes are TRBV12-3 or TRBV12-4 and TRBJ2-7; TRBD1 aligns across 8 bases. J was trimmed by 0 bases and V by 5 bases; bases with no gene match: 15. CDR3 length: 18 amino acids. This CDR3 reads CASSRIVEGQASSYEQYF. The CDR3 DNA sequence: TGTGCCAGCAGTAGGATAGTTGAGGGACAGGCTAGCTCCTACGAGCAGTACTTC.

The chain links TRBV6-2 or TRBV6-3 to TRBJ2-5, with 12 bases that match TRBD2. Germline V gene lookup returns CDR1 MNHEY and CDR2 SVGEGT. The CDR3 is made up of 17 amino acids. V was pared by 5 bases and J by 2 bases, with 9 bases of the junction left unmatched. In nucleotides, the CDR3 is TGTGCCAGCAGTCCCCTAGGACTAGCGGGGCTTCAAGAGACCCAGTACTTC. This codes for CASSPLGLAGLQETQYF.

J is TRBJ2-7 and V is TRBV28; TRBD1 is a possible D gene (6 bases). The CDR3 is 14 amino acids. Germline CDR1 and CDR2: MDHEN and SYDVKM. The ends were cut back, 2 bases at V and 7 bases at J, with 15 bases in the middle. This CDR3 reads CASSLRGQYNEQYF. In DNA form, the CDR3 reads TGTGCCAGCAGTTTAAGGGGACAATACAATGAGCAGTACTTC.